Below are 10 T cell receptor beta chains sequenced from a single sample in a study of blood T cell repertoires in COVID-19. Measured with immunoSEQ multiplex PCR; TCRdb has only the in-frame clones, and not every one. This sample carries approximately 200,000 clones, around 83% of them seen once, and the ten largest clones take about 7.4%. Sequenced: peripheral blood. These receptors were collected from a woman aged 50 to 60 with acute or convalescent COVID-19.

The V and J genes are TRBV5-1 and TRBJ1-1; D might be TRBD1 (6 bases). CDR1 SGHRS and CDR2 YFSETQ come from the germline V gene. V was pared by 8 bases and J by 3 bases, with 11 bases between. This CDR3 is built from 12 residues. The CDR3 spells CASGGQDTEAFF. The CDR3 nucleotides are TGCGCCAGTGGGGGCCAGGACACTGAAGCTTTCTTT.

V usage is TRBV7-9 and J usage is TRBJ1-1; 9 bases are a match to TRBD1. The ends lost 1 base at V and 4 bases at J; junction bases unmatched: 4. There are 15 residues in the CDR3. Germline V gene sequence: CDR1 SEHNR, CDR2 FQNEAQ (reference sequence). The DNA of the CDR3 is TGTGCCAGCAGCTTAGGCGGGACAGGGCCCACTGAAGCTTTCTTT. The encoded protein is CASSLGGTGPTEAFF.

The chain joins TRBV28 to TRBJ1-2; D call uncertain. V was cut by 8 bases and J by 5 bases, with 12 bases left in between. The CDR3 has 12 residues. Germline V CDR1 and CDR2: MDHEN, SYDVKM. The CDR3 sequence is CASLREVYGYTF. CDR3 sequence (DNA): TGTGCCAGCCTAAGGGAGGTATATGGCTACACCTTC.

The V call is TRBV7-8, the J call TRBJ1-1, with D tentatively TRBD1 (6 bases). The CDR3 contains 13 residues. CDR1 and CDR2 (germline): SGHVS, FQNEAQ. Trimming cost V 8 bases and J 6 bases, with 16 bases left between them. The CDR3 DNA reads TGTGCCAGCGCCAGGGGAATCGGCGCTGAAGCTTTCTTT. The encoded protein is CASARGIGAEAFF.

V is TRBV5-1 and J is TRBJ1-1; perhaps TRBD1 as D (6 bases). The V gene lost 4 bases and the J gene lost 1 base, with 11 bases spanning the gap. This CDR3 has 14 amino acids. The germline V gene has CDR1 SGHRS and CDR2 YFSETQ. The CDR3 DNA reads TGCGCCAGCAGCCAACTGACAGGGAACACTGAAGCTTTCTTT. It specifies CASSQLTGNTEAFF. The full variable domain, completed using reference TRBV5-1 and TRBJ1-1, is KAGVTQTPRYLIKTRGQQVTLSCSPISGHRSVSWYQQTPGQGLQFLFEYFSETQRNKGNFPGRFSGRQFSNSRSEMNVSTLELGDSALYLCASSQLTGNTEAFFGQGTRLTVV.

The rearrangement links TRBV11-2 to TRBJ1-1; D ambiguous. Looked up from germline, CDR1 is SGHAT and CDR2 is FQNNGV. The CDR3 is made up of 13 amino acids. V was clipped by 3 bases and J by 3 bases, with 8 bases between them. Written as DNA, the CDR3 is TGTGCCAGCAGCTTCTCTCAGGACACTGAAGCTTTCTTT. This sequence encodes CASSFSQDTEAFF.

The DNA of the CDR3 is TGTGCCAGCAGTTTATCCGTAGTGGGCGGGACTTCAAGGGAAAAACTGTTTTTT. Its translation is CASSLSVVGGTSREKLFF. The chain combines TRBV28 with TRBJ1-4; TRBD1 might be the D (5 bases). Trimming left V 1 base short and J 8 bases short, with 23 bases between. This CDR3 comprises 18 residues. CDR1 is MDHEN and CDR2 is SYDVKM in the germline V gene.

V usage is TRBV29-1 and J usage is TRBJ1-4; TRBD1 aligns across 8 bases. V was clipped by 6 bases and J by 5 bases; unmatched bases: 8. Per the germline V gene, CDR1 is SQVTM and CDR2 is ANQGSEA. The length of the CDR3 is 14 residues. The CDR3 coding sequence is TGCAGCGTGGGGACCGGGACAGGCAATGAAAAACTGTTTTTT. Its translation is CSVGTGTGNEKLFF.

The chain recombines TRBV11-2 with TRBJ2-1, with a possible D match to TRBD1 (5 bases). CDR3 size: 13 residues. CDR1 is SGHAT and CDR2 is FQNNGV in the germline V gene. V lost 0 bases and J lost 15, with 15 bases in between. The CDR3 loop reads CASSLEPQGMAFF. Written as DNA, the CDR3 is TGTGCCAGCAGCTTAGAACCCCAGGGAATGGCGTTCTTC.

This clone was detected only once. Written as DNA, the CDR3 is TGTGCCAGTAGTCCGAGCGACAGGGCGGATCAGCCCCAGCATTTT. Amino acids: CASSPSDRADQPQHF. This chain links TRBV19 with TRBJ1-5, with 7 bases aligning to TRBD1. CDR1 is LNHDA and CDR2 is SQIVND in the germline V gene (reference sequence). This CDR3 region has 15 residues. Losses at the gene ends were 5 bases for V and 5 bases for J; bases not matched to a gene: 9.